This TCR beta chain was retrieved from a study of OX40 agonist ivuxolimab in advanced cancers. Points from the study as a whole: Doses of 0.1 to 3.0 mg/kg were accompanied by clonal expansion of CD4+ and CD8+ blood T cells by week 6.

The V gene end was trimmed by 4 bases and the J gene end by 4 bases; junction bases not matched to a gene: 17. In germline, CDR1 is LGHNA, CDR2 YSLEER. The CDR3 has 19 residues. A word on this clone: Its antigen is not identified.

Samples of blood were obtained at baseline, on cycle 4 day 1, and on cycle 7 day 1. The method was immunoSEQ multiplex PCR; TCRdb's version includes in-frame clones alone and lacks a portion of them. The table has roughly 67,000 clones, 92% seen once. Source: CD4+ or CD8+ T cells sorted from blood, taken in a trial of the OX40 agonist ivuxolimab. The sequence derives from an adult with an advanced solid tumor such as melanoma, head and neck, liver or kidney cancer. The V call is TRBV4-3, the J call TRBJ2-5; 11 nucleotides match TRBD2. CDR3 in amino acids: CASSLEITSGRMKGETQYF. Here the CDR3 DNA reads TGCGCCAGCAGCCTCGAGATAACTAGCGGGAGAATGAAGGGAGAGACCCAGTACTTC.